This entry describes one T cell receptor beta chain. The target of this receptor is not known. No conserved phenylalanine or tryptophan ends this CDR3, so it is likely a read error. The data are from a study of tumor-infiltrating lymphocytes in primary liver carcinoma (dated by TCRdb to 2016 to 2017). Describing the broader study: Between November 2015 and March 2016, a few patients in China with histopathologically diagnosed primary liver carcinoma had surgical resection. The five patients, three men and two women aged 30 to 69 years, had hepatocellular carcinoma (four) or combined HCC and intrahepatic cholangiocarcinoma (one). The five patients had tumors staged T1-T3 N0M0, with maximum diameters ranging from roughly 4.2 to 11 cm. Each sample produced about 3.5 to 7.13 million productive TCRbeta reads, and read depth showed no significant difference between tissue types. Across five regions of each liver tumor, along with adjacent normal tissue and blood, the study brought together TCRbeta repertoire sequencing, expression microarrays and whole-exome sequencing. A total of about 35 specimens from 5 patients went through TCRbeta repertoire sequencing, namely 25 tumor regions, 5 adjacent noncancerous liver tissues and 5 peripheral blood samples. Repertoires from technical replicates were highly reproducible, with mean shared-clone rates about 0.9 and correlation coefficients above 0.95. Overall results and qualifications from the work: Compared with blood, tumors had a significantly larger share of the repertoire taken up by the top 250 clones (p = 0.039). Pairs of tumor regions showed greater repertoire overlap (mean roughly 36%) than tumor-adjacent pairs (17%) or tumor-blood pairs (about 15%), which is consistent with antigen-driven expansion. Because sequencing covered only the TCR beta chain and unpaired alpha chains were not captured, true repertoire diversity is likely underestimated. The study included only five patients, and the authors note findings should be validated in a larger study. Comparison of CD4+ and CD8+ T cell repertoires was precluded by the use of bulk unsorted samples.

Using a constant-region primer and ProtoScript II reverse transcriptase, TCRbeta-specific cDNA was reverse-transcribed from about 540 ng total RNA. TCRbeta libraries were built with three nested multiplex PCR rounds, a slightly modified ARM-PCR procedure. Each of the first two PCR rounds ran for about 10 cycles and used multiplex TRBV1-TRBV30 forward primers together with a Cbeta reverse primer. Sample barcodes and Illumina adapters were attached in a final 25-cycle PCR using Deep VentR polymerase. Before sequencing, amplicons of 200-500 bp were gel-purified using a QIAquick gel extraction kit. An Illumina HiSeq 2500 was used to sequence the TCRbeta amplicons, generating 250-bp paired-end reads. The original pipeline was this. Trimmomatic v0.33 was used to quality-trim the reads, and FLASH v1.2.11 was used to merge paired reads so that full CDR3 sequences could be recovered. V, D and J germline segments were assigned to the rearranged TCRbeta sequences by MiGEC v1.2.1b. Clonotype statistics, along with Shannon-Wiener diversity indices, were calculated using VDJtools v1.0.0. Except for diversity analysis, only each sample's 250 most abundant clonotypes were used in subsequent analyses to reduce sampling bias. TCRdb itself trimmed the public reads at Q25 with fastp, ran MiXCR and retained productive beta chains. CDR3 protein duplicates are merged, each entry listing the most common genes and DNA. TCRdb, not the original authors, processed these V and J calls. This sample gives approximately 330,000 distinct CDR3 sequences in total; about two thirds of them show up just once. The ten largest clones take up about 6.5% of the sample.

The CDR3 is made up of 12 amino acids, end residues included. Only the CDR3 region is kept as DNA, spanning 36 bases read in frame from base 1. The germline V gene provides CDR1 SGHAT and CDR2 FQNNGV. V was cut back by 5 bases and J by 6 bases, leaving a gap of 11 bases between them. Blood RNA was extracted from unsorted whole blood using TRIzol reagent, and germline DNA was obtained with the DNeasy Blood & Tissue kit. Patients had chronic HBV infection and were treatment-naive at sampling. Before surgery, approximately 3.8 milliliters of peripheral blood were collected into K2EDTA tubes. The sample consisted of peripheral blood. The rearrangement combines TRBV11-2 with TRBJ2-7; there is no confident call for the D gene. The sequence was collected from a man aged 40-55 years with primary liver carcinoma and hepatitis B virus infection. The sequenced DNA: TGTGCCAGCAGCACCGCGACACTCGAGCAGTACTCC. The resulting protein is CASSTATLEQYS.